This T cell receptor (beta chain) was recovered during a study of CD8+CD57+ T cells in acquired aplastic anemia. Overall study: DNA per sorted CD4+ or CD8+ sample ranged roughly 0.17 to 27.4 ug, averaging 3.2 ug. An average of approximately 11 million reads for CD4+ cells was obtained from healthy donors.

Points from the study as a whole: Patients versus controls showed no significant CD8+ Simpson's diversity difference.

With regard to this clonotype: Its antigen is unidentified.

The ends lost 4 bases at V and 2 bases at J; junction bases unmatched: 4. The germline gives CDR1 SGDLS, CDR2 YYNGEE. The CDR3 length is 15 residues. Genomic DNA was employed as the template in profiling TCR beta VDJ and CDR3. MiXCR, applied by TCRdb to the reads, yields one record per CDR3 protein. Here the sample spans 150,000 to 200,000 distinct CDR3 sequences, approximately 49% being singletons. The sample taken for sequencing was sorted CD4+, CD8+, or CD8+CD57+ T cells (not recorded which) from PBMCs. The chain employs TRBV9 and TRBJ2-5; 11 bases line up with TRBD2. The source of this sequence is a human donor in good health. CDR3 sequence: CASSRTSGSQETQYF. DNA of the CDR3: TGTGCCAGCAGCCGGACTAGCGGGTCGCAAGAGACCCAGTACTTC.